Described below is a single TCR beta chain sequence and its context. Its antigen remains unidentified. These data originate in a study of OX40 agonist ivuxolimab in advanced cancers. Across the study: Partial response was recorded in three patients: one hepatocellular carcinoma and two cutaneous melanoma cases.

The germline gives CDR1 SGHVS, CDR2 FQNEAQ. V was cut by 2 bases and J by 1 base, with 11 bases left in between. There are 15 residues in the CDR3. Study results and limitations: Low normalized T-cell clonal expansion was additionally recorded for some nonresponders. At 0.1 to 3.0 mg/kg and by week 6, clonal expansion occurred in CD4+ and CD8+ blood T cells. Not determined was the antigen specificity of the expanded peripheral T cells.

Clones were read by immunoSEQ multiplex PCR, and TCRdb kept only the in-frame ones, dropping some. The sample includes approximately 92,000 clones, roughly 94% of them seen just once. This chain joins TRBV7-8 and TRBJ1-1; no reliable D call. The starting material was CD4+ or CD8+ T cells sorted from blood, obtained in a trial of the OX40 agonist ivuxolimab. The receptor's source is an adult with an advanced solid tumor such as melanoma, head and neck, liver or kidney cancer. The CDR3 nucleotides are TGTGCCAGCAGCTTAAATCGGTGGGGGAACACTGAAGCTTTCTTT. This sequence encodes CASSLNRWGNTEAFF.